This TCR beta chain originates from a study of spatial heterogeneity in lung cancer. Turning to the study itself: When available, follow-up PBMC samples taken a median of around 2 years after resection were sequenced.

This sample's time point: blood at routine non-recurrence follow-up after resection. The sequenced material consisted of unsorted whole RNA from tumor, nontumor lung or frozen PBMC. The germline V and J ends were trimmed by 5 bases and 4 bases, with 5 bases remaining between them. Germline V gene sequence: CDR1 MNHEY, CDR2 SMNVEV (reference sequence). The CDR3 extends over 11 amino acids. TCRdb passed the 5' RACE reads through MiXCR, listing each CDR3 protein once. The sample shows about 120,000 distinct CDR3 sequences, 12% of them seen only once. This clonotype has ten or more counts. The sequenced sample was PBMCs, obtained at follow-up. The J gene is TRBJ1-2, the V gene TRBV27; a possible D gene is TRBD1 (5 bases). The sequence came from a male donor with early-stage non-small cell lung cancer. CDR3 DNA: TGTGCCAGCAGTCAGGGCTATGGCTACACCTTC. Encoded protein: CASSQGYGYTF.